A selection of T cell receptor beta chains follows, all from one sample in a study of OX40 agonist ivuxolimab in advanced cancers. Sequenced by immunoSEQ multiplex PCR; TCRdb stores in-frame clones only, minus some. The sample has roughly 96,000 clones; under 90% are singletons. The sequencing used CD4+ or CD8+ T cells sorted from blood, collected in a trial of the OX40 agonist ivuxolimab. The receptors originated from an adult with an advanced solid tumor such as melanoma, head and neck, liver or kidney cancer. Each CDR3 is given with its conserved first and last residue. D genes are given only for firm matches. For some rows the clone size is stated as once, few or many, or as a class when expanded; others skip it.

D,J,size,V,DNA,CDR3
-,TRBJ2-3,-,TRBV29-1,TGCAGCGCCGACTGGAAATGGGGAGCAGATACGCAGTATTTT,CSADWKWGADTQYF
TRBD2,TRBJ2-1,-,TRBV2,TGTGCCAGCAGTGGGCGGGGGACCTACAATGAGCAGTTCTTC,CASSGRGTYNEQFF
-,TRBJ2-3,-,TRBV27,TGTGCCAGCAGTTATTACAGGGCCAATATTCCCTCCTCCACAGATACGCAGTATTTT,CASSYYRANIPSSTDTQYF
TRBD1,TRBJ1-1,-,TRBV27,TGTGCCAGCAGGGTCGGACAGGGAGGGGTAGCTTTCTTT,CASRVGQGGVAFF
-,TRBJ2-7,few,TRBV19,TGTGCCACCTCCCAGGGTAATCGCGGCGAGCAGTACTTC,CATSQGNRGEQYF
TRBD1,TRBJ2-5,-,TRBV6-5,TGTGCCAGCAGTTCGACAGGGACCACCGAGACCCAGTACTTC,CASSSTGTTETQYF
TRBD1,TRBJ1-5,few,TRBV28,TGTGCCAGCAGCCCCCCGGGCAGGGGGCCCCCTTATAGCAATCAGCCCCAGCATTTT,CASSPPGRGPPYSNQPQHF
TRBD1,TRBJ1-2,-,TRBV5-1,TGCGCCAGCAGCTCACAGGGGGGACCTTATGGCTACACCTTC,CASSSQGGPYGYTF
TRBD2,TRBJ2-7,-,TRBV13,TGTGCCAGCAGCCCTATCCTAGCGGGGGTGTACGAGCAGTACTTC,CASSPILAGVYEQYF
-,TRBJ1-5,-,TRBV4-1,TGCGCCAGCAGCCAACGTCAGCCGGGGGACCAGCCCCAGCATTTT,CASSQRQPGDQPQHF
-,TRBJ1-2,few,TRBV5-1,TGCGCCAGCAGCTTGGGACAGAGTAACTATGGCTACACCTTC,CASSLGQSNYGYTF
TRBD2,TRBJ2-3,-,TRBV13,TGTGCCAGCAGTCCTACGGGGGGGCGGACAGATACGCAGTATTTT,CASSPTGGRTDTQYF
-,TRBJ1-3,-,TRBV7-9,TGTGCCAGCAGCTTACCCCCCGTCTTCGTCGGCGGTGGAAACACCATATATTTT,CASSLPPVFVGGGNTIYF
-,TRBJ2-7,-,TRBV10-1,TGCGCCAGCAGTGAGACAGGGATCCCCTACGAGCAGTACTTC,CASSETGIPYEQYF
TRBD2,TRBJ2-2,-,TRBV9,TGTGCCAGCAGCGGAGGCCTAGCGGGGCCCGGGGAGCTGTTTTTT,CASSGGLAGPGELFF
-,TRBJ2-7,once,TRBV7-9,TGTGCCAGCAGCCCCGGGGCCTACGAGCAGTACTTC,CASSPGAYEQYF
TRBD1,TRBJ2-1,-,TRBV2,TGTGCCAGGCTCCGGGACAGGGGGCGCGCTGAGCAGTTCTTC,CARLRDRGRAEQFF
-,TRBJ2-7,-,TRBV11-2,TGTGCCAGCAGCGGGGGGGACATCGCCTACGAGCAGTACTTC,CASSGGDIAYEQYF
-,TRBJ2-5,once,TRBV2,TGTGCCAGCAGTGCGAGCAGGGTTGGCCAAGAGACCCAGTACTTC,CASSASRVGQETQYF
-,TRBJ2-6,-,TRBV15,TGTGCCACCAGCTCCTTTGGGGCCGCCGGGGCCAACGTCCTGACTTTC,CATSSFGAAGANVLTF
TRBD2,TRBJ2-7,-,TRBV10-2,TGCGCCAGCAGTGAGCCCTCCCGAGCGCGGACTAGCGGGAGTTCCTACGAGCAGTACTTC,CASSEPSRARTSGSSYEQYF
-,TRBJ2-7,once,TRBV19,TGTGCCAGTAGTTGGGACACCTCCTACGAGCAGTACTTC,CASSWDTSYEQYF
-,TRBJ2-7,-,TRBV25-1,TGTGCCAGCAGTGAAAGAGGGTCCAACGAGCAGTACTTC,CASSERGSNEQYF
TRBD1,TRBJ2-7,-,TRBV19,TGTGCCAGTGGCCCGACTCTTGACAGGGGAGGCGAGCAGTACTTC,CASGPTLDRGGEQYF
-,TRBJ2-7,-,TRBV2,TGTGCCAGCGGGAGGGGGCTAGCGGGCTCCTACGAGCAGTACTTC,CASGRGLAGSYEQYF
TRBD1,TRBJ2-3,-,TRBV19,TGTGCCAGTAGGGTCTGGGACAGGACAGATACGCAGTATTTT,CASRVWDRTDTQYF
-,TRBJ1-5,few,TRBV7-9,TGTGCCAGCAGCTTAGTTGGGGGCAACAATCAGCCCCAGCATTTT,CASSLVGGNNQPQHF
-,TRBJ2-5,-,TRBV7-2,TGTGCCAGCAGCTTAGTTGCCGGAGGAGAGACCCAGTACTTC,CASSLVAGGETQYF
TRBD1,TRBJ2-5,-,TRBV9,TGTGCCAGCAGCCCAGGGGGCGCCTCGGTAGAGACCCAGTACTTC,CASSPGGASVETQYF
-,TRBJ2-5,-,TRBV18,TGTGCCAGCTCACCCCAAGAGACCCAGTACTTC,CASSPQETQYF
-,TRBJ1-4,-,TRBV2,TGTGCCAGCAGTGGGGTCGTCGAGGAGGGGGGCAATGAAAAACTGTTTTTT,CASSGVVEEGGNEKLFF
-,TRBJ1-2,once,TRBV30,TGTGCCTGGGGGCCTTCGCTCGGTGGCTACACCTTC,CAWGPSLGGYTF
-,TRBJ2-5,-,TRBV5-1,TGCGCCAGCAGCTTGGAGGACTCCGTCGAGACCCAGTACTTC,CASSLEDSVETQYF
-,TRBJ2-2,-,TRBV19,TGTGCCAGTAGTAGCTACAGGGAAGCGAACACCGGGGAGCTGTTTTTT,CASSSYREANTGELFF
TRBD1,TRBJ2-7,-,TRBV27,TGTGCCAGCAGTAAGAGTAATTGGTGGGGACAGGCCTACGAGCAGTACTTC,CASSKSNWWGQAYEQYF
-,TRBJ1-2,-,TRBV15,TGTGCCACCAGCAGAGTCGCCTTGGGGGCTAACTATGGCTACACCTTC,CATSRVALGANYGYTF
-,TRBJ2-7,once,TRBV5-4,TGTGCCAGCAGTAGGGACGGGAGCTCCTACGAGCAGTACTTC,CASSRDGSSYEQYF
-,TRBJ2-7,-,TRBV6-5,TGTGCCAGCAGTTACCGGCAGGAGTCCTACGAGCAGTACTTC,CASSYRQESYEQYF
-,TRBJ2-7,-,TRBV5-4,TGTGCCAGCAGCTTGAGCGGGCCCAATCCCTACGAGCAGTACTTC,CASSLSGPNPYEQYF
TRBD2,TRBJ2-7,-,TRBV5-1,TGCGCCAGCAGCTTGGATACTAGCGGGGGGAATACCCTCTACGAGCAGTACTTC,CASSLDTSGGNTLYEQYF
TRBD1,TRBJ1-6,-,TRBV18,TGTGCCAGCTCATCCGACAGGGGATATAGTTCACCCCTCCACTTT,CASSSDRGYSSPLHF
-,TRBJ2-1,-,TRBV7-8,TGTGCCAGCAGCTATCCGGCAGCGGGGACAAACTCCTACAATGAGCAGTTCTTC,CASSYPAAGTNSYNEQFF
TRBD1,TRBJ2-2,-,TRBV2,TGTGCCAGCAGTTACCAACCCGGCGGGACAGGGATCCCCGGGGAGCTGTTTTTT,CASSYQPGGTGIPGELFF
TRBD1,TRBJ2-7,-,TRBV19,TGTGCCAGTAGTTCACAGGGGGAAGTAGGCGAGCAGTACTTC,CASSSQGEVGEQYF
-,TRBJ2-2,-,TRBV5-1,TGCGCCAGCAGCTTGGGCCAGGGGAGGGAGACCGGGGAGCTGTTTTTT,CASSLGQGRETGELFF
-,TRBJ1-2,-,TRBV5-6,TGTGCCAGCAGCGAAGGTGGAGGGGGGGGCTACACCTTC,CASSEGGGGGYTF
TRBD2,TRBJ2-1,-,TRBV7-2,TGTGCCAGCAGCTTCGTTCGGGGGGGACGAGGGAATGAGCAGTTCTTC,CASSFVRGGRGNEQFF
-,TRBJ2-1,-,TRBV7-2,TGTGCCAGCAGCTTAATGGACGCGGGACGGTGGGAGGTCTTC,CASSLMDAGRWEVF
-,TRBJ1-1,-,TRBV5-1,TGCGCCAGCAGCTTGGGTGGACAGCCGATGAACACTGAAGCTTTCTTT,CASSLGGQPMNTEAFF
-,TRBJ1-5,-,TRBV6-6,TGTGCCAGCAGTTCGGGCAATCAGCCCCAGCATTTT,CASSSGNQPQHF
-,TRBJ1-1,-,TRBV13,TGTGCCAGCAGCTTAGTTCCAGGGTTCGATAGAAACACTGAAGCTTTCTTT,CASSLVPGFDRNTEAFF
TRBD1,TRBJ2-2,once,TRBV19,TGTGCAAGTATCCCACCCGGGACAGGGGCATGGACCGGGGAGCTGTTTTTT,CASIPPGTGAWTGELFF
-,TRBJ1-3,-,TRBV18,TGTGCCAGCACCAGTGGGGGGAGCGGTCCCGGAAACACCATATATTTT,CASTSGGSGPGNTIYF
TRBD1,TRBJ1-2,-,TRBV7-2,TGTGCCAGCAGCTTCGACCGGGACAGCGTTTATGGCTACACCTTC,CASSFDRDSVYGYTF
TRBD1,TRBJ2-3,-,TRBV19,TGTGCCAGTAGTATCCCCACAGGGGTGGTGACAGATACGCAGTATTTT,CASSIPTGVVTDTQYF
-,TRBJ1-1,-,TRBV12-5,TGTGCTAGTGGCCCTGCGGGGAACACTGAAGCTTTCTTT,CASGPAGNTEAFF
-,TRBJ2-7,once,TRBV19,TGTGCCAGTAGTCGGTCGACTGGCTACGAGCAGTACTTC,CASSRSTGYEQYF